Listed below are T cell receptor beta chains from one sample, sequenced in a study of blood T cell repertoires in COVID-19. The protocol was immunoSEQ multiplex PCR, while the TCRdb copy is restricted to in-frame clones and leaves out a portion. The sample has around 100,000 clones; 87% are singletons. Sequenced sample: peripheral blood. These receptors were collected from a human donor in a cohort sampled during active COVID-19. Both conserved end residues are part of each CDR3. D genes are given only for firm matches. Expanded clones are given a class, and other clones once, few, many or no size at all.

-	TRBV2	TRBJ2-5	-	CASSGVQETQYF	TGTGCCAGCTCGGGGGTTCAAGAGACCCAGTACTTC
once	TRBV9	TRBJ1-5	-	CASSVGGGLEPQHF	TGTGCCAGCAGCGTAGGAGGCGGCTTGGAGCCCCAGCATTTT
-	TRBV5-4	TRBJ1-6	-	CASSLQGLDASPLHF	TGTGCCAGCAGCTTGCAGGGGTTAGATGCTTCACCCCTCCACTTT
-	TRBV6-2/TRBV6-3	TRBJ2-3	-	CASSPSFEGGNTDTQYF	TGTGCCAGCAGTCCCTCTTTTGAGGGAGGTAACACAGATACGCAGTATTTT
-	TRBV19	TRBJ1-4	TRBD1	CASGDRGGEKLFF	TGTGCCAGTGGCGACAGGGGAGGTGAAAAACTGTTTTTT
-	TRBV24-1	TRBJ1-1	-	CATSGALEAFF	TGTGCCACCAGTGGAGCACTTGAAGCTTTCTTT
-	TRBV7-2	TRBJ2-7	-	CASSFGDSSYEQYF	TGTGCCAGCAGCTTTGGGGACTCATCCTACGAGCAGTACTTC
-	TRBV20-1	TRBJ2-3	TRBD2	CSASSGNRLTDTQYF	TGCAGTGCCAGTAGCGGGAATCGACTCACAGATACGCAGTATTTT
-	TRBV18	TRBJ2-3	-	CASSLLSSALSTDTQYF	TGTGCCAGCTCACTTTTATCTAGCGCCCTAAGCACAGATACGCAGTATTTT
-	TRBV29-1	TRBJ2-2	-	CSVEVSAGELFF	TGCAGCGTTGAAGTATCCGCCGGGGAGCTGTTTTTT
-	TRBV2	TRBJ1-6	-	CASRGSNTYNSPLHF	TGTGCCAGCAGGGGCAGCAACACCTATAATTCACCCCTCCACTTT
-	TRBV19	TRBJ1-1	-	CASSISGIYATEAFF	TGTGCCAGTAGTATATCGGGGATTTATGCCACTGAAGCTTTCTTT
-	TRBV5-4	TRBJ1-2	-	CASSFMGAGVWGYTF	TGTGCCAGCAGCTTCATGGGGGCAGGGGTATGGGGCTACACCTTC
-	TRBV9	TRBJ2-7	TRBD2	CASSPPGRTYEQYF	TGTGCCAGCAGCCCACCCGGGAGGACCTACGAGCAGTACTTC
-	TRBV2	TRBJ2-6	-	CALGGDGANVLTF	TGTGCCCTGGGAGGCGATGGGGCCAACGTCCTGACTTTC
-	TRBV28	TRBJ2-7	-	CASSLRQGGPYEQYF	TGTGCCAGCAGTTTACGACAGGGAGGTCCCTACGAGCAGTACTTC
-	TRBV5-4	TRBJ2-7	TRBD2	CASSPGLAESYEQYF	TGTGCCAGCAGCCCCGGACTAGCGGAAAGCTACGAGCAGTACTTC
-	TRBV28	TRBJ2-7	TRBD1	CASSLWGTGAHHYEQYF	TGTGCCAGCAGCCTCTGGGGTACAGGGGCCCACCACTACGAGCAGTACTTC
-	TRBV19	TRBJ2-7	TRBD1	CASSGQGSSYEQYF	TGTGCCAGTAGTGGACAGGGATCGTCCTACGAGCAGTACTTC
-	TRBV6-5	TRBJ1-1	-	CATKLYRVGTTEAFF	TGTGCCACCAAATTATACAGGGTGGGGACCACTGAAGCTTTCTTT
-	TRBV5-1	TRBJ2-7	TRBD2	CASSLDLAGGPNEQYF	TGCGCCAGCAGCTTGGATCTAGCGGGAGGGCCTAACGAGCAGTACTTC
-	TRBV4-2	TRBJ2-1	-	CASSQEGVHSYNEQFF	TGTGCCAGCAGCCAAGAGGGCGTCCACTCCTACAATGAGCAGTTCTTC
once	TRBV6-6	TRBJ1-1	-	CASSYHTGMSTEAFF	TGTGCCAGCAGTTATCATACAGGGATGAGCACTGAAGCTTTCTTT
-	TRBV12-5	TRBJ1-5	TRBD1	CASGLVRRGQGYMSSNQPQHF	TGTGCTAGTGGTTTGGTACGTCGGGGACAGGGTTATATGAGTAGCAATCAGCCCCAGCATTTT
-	TRBV3-1/TRBV3-2	TRBJ2-1	TRBD2	CASSLLPPGTSGSNEQFF	TGTGCCAGCAGCCTGTTGCCCCCCGGGACTAGCGGGAGTAATGAGCAGTTCTTC
-	TRBV7-2	TRBJ1-5	-	CASSLGWGLNQPQHF	TGTGCCAGCAGCTTAGGGTGGGGCCTCAATCAGCCCCAGCATTTT
-	TRBV2	TRBJ2-7	TRBD2	CASSPGPGLAYEQYF	TGTGCCAGCAGCCCTGGACCGGGACTAGCCTACGAGCAGTACTTC
-	TRBV29-1	TRBJ2-3	TRBD2	CSTTRGGDVTDTQYF	TGCAGCACAACCCGGGGGGGGGATGTTACAGATACGCAGTATTTT
-	TRBV5-1	TRBJ1-1	-	CASSLAGPLGGTEAFF	TGCGCCAGCAGCTTGGCCGGACCGTTAGGGGGCACTGAAGCTTTCTTT
-	TRBV7-6	TRBJ2-5	-	CASSLAMQGLKETQYF	TGTGCCAGCAGCTTAGCGATGCAGGGCTTGAAAGAGACCCAGTACTTC
once	TRBV20-1	TRBJ2-4	-	CSAQLENIQYF	TGCAGTGCTCAGCTAGAAAACATTCAGTACTTC
-	TRBV6-4	TRBJ1-6	-	CASSGGRDSPLHF	TGTGCCAGCAGTGGGGGCCGGGATTCACCCCTCCACTTT
-	TRBV6-6	TRBJ2-1	TRBD2	CASSPGRSSGSPDEQFF	TGTGCCAGCAGTCCGGGGCGTTCTAGCGGGAGTCCCGATGAGCAGTTCTTC
-	TRBV5-5	TRBJ2-2	-	CASSFIAEGTGELFF	TGTGCCAGCAGCTTTATTGCGGAGGGGACCGGGGAGCTGTTTTTT
-	TRBV7-2	TRBJ2-4	-	CASSLGIRYASAKNIQYF	TGTGCCAGCAGCCTCGGGATTCGATACGCCTCGGCCAAAAACATTCAGTACTTC
-	TRBV11-2	TRBJ2-2	-	CASRSRFLWGTNTGELFF	TGTGCCAGCAGATCCCGATTCTTGTGGGGCACGAACACCGGGGAGCTGTTTTTT
-	TRBV7-2	TRBJ2-3	TRBD1	CASSLDRGLTDTQYF	TGTGCCAGCAGCTTGGACAGGGGGCTAACAGATACGCAGTATTTT